This record concerns one T cell receptor (beta chain) sequence. Its antigen is not known. V was pared by 3 bases and J by 8 bases, with 11 bases between. Germline CDR1 reads MNHEY; CDR2 reads SVGAGI. The CDR3 runs 14 residues. The sample is drawn from a study of T-cell memory formation after mild COVID-19. Study details: Largely donor-specific sequence clusters came from a couple of donors. The study's findings and limits: Pre-infection memory already had some responding clones, implying cross-reactive memory joined. Contracting clones from day 15 to 85 had balanced CD4/CD8; later expanders favoured CD4+. CD4+ contracting clones were found mainly in CM and EM, and CD8+ ones in EMRA.

TCRdb passed the 5' RACE reads through MiXCR, listing each CDR3 protein once. The sample yields approximately 230,000 distinct CDR3 sequences, around 17% seen once. Sample: PBMCs or a T cell subset sorted from them (not recorded which). This chain joins TRBV6-5 and TRBJ1-6; D may be TRBD1 (6 bases). The receptor was derived from a man aged 18-30 years who had mild COVID-19 (a few samples of this study predate the infection). Cell type and time point are not known. In DNA, the CDR3 is TGTGCCAGCAGTTATTCCCGGACAGATTCACCCCTCCACTTT. Translating gives CASSYSRTDSPLHF.